Listed here are 21 T cell receptor beta chains from one sample, sequenced in a study of blood T cell repertoires in COVID-19. Measured with immunoSEQ multiplex PCR; TCRdb has only the in-frame clones, and not every one. The table has around 250,000 clones, roughly 83% seen once. Specimen: peripheral blood. The receptors stem from a man aged 80 or over with acute or convalescent COVID-19.

V usage is TRBV6-2 or TRBV6-3 and J usage is TRBJ2-5, with D possibly being TRBD1 (6 bases). Germline CDR1 MNHEY, CDR2 SVGEGT. Trimming left V 5 bases short and J 5 bases short, with 12 bases between. This CDR3 spans 13 amino acids. The CDR3 DNA follows: TGTGCCAGCAGTCGACAGGTTGCGGAGACCCAGTACTTC. It translates to CASSRQVAETQYF.

V gene TRBV28 combines with J gene TRBJ1-3; unclear D gene. This CDR3 has 14 amino acids. Germline values: CDR1 MDHEN, CDR2 SYDVKM. V gave up 6 bases and J gave up 0 bases, with 9 bases separating them. In DNA form, the CDR3 reads TGTGCCAGCAGCCCAGGTAACTCTGGAAACACCATATATTTT. Translation gives CASSPGNSGNTIYF.

This chain links TRBV7-8 with TRBJ1-3, with D unclear. The CDR3 loop spans 14 amino acids. The germline V and J ends were trimmed by 2 bases and 2 bases, with 7 bases remaining between them. The V gene's germline CDR1 is SGHVS and CDR2 FQNEAQ. The CDR3 spells CASSLSSAGNTIYF. CDR3 nucleotides: TGTGCCAGCAGCTTATCGAGCGCTGGAAACACCATATATTTT.

The rearrangement links TRBV2 to TRBJ2-1, with 7 nucleotides matching TRBD1. Trimming took 6 bases from V and 7 from J; bases not matched to a gene: 3. This CDR3 comprises 12 residues. Per the germline V gene, CDR1 is SNHLY and CDR2 is FYNNEI. This CDR3 is CASSQQGNEQFF. DNA for the CDR3: TGTGCCAGCAGCCAACAGGGGAATGAGCAGTTCTTC.

The V and J genes are TRBV9 and TRBJ2-7; 8 nucleotides match TRBD1. This CDR3 contains 15 residues. Germline values: CDR1 SGDLS, CDR2 YYNGEE. V lost 2 bases to trimming and J lost 3 bases; unmatched junction nucleotides: 7. The CDR3, as DNA: TGTGCCAGCAGCGTCGAACCAGGGGGCCTCTACGAGCAGTACTTC. It specifies CASSVEPGGLYEQYF.

V gene TRBV28 combines with J gene TRBJ2-5, with D tentatively TRBD1 (6 bases). The CDR3 sequence is 14 residues long. The germline gives CDR1 MDHEN, CDR2 SYDVKM. V dropped 5 bases and J dropped 2 bases, with 12 bases sitting between them. In DNA form, the CDR3 reads TGTGCCAGCAGTAGGGGGAGACCTCAAGAGACCCAGTACTTC. The encoded protein is CASSRGRPQETQYF.

This chain uses TRBV19 with TRBJ2-7; D gene unclear. Germline values: CDR1 LNHDA, CDR2 SQIVND (reference sequence). V dropped 5 bases and J dropped 0 bases, with 11 bases sitting between them. There are 14 residues in the CDR3. The chain's CDR3 is CASSLRVSSYEQYF. The CDR3 DNA reads TGTGCCAGTAGTCTTCGGGTAAGCTCCTACGAGCAGTACTTC.

V is TRBV28 and J is TRBJ1-1, with 7 bases identical to TRBD1. The CDR3 loop spans 14 amino acids. Losses at the gene ends were 6 bases for V and 5 bases for J; bases not matched to a gene: 9. Germline CDR1 and CDR2: MDHEN and SYDVKM. The CDR3 spells CASRTGTVGTEAFF. CDR3 bases: TGTGCCAGCAGAACCGGGACAGTAGGAACTGAAGCTTTCTTT.

The J gene is TRBJ2-7, the V gene TRBV19, with TRBD2 matching over 7 bases. Germline CDR1 is LNHDA and CDR2 is SQIVND (reference sequence). V dropped 1 base and J dropped 3; count of bases not matched to a gene: 3. The CDR3 has 14 amino acids. The CDR3 DNA reads as TGTGCCAGTAGTATAGCTAGCGGAGGCTACGAGCAGTACTTC. Translation gives CASSIASGGYEQYF.

The CDR3 loop is CASTRRTGGKGGYTF. The CDR3 nucleotides read TGTGCCAGCACCCGTAGGACAGGGGGGAAAGGTGGCTACACCTTC. J is TRBJ1-2 and V is TRBV5-6, with 10 nucleotides matching TRBD1. V lost 6 bases, J lost 7 bases, and 12 bases stayed unmatched. The CDR3 length is 15 residues. Looked up from germline, CDR1 is SGHDT and CDR2 is YYEEEE.

The chain links TRBV5-1 to TRBJ2-2, with D possibly TRBD1 on 5 matching bases. Trimming removed 2 bases at V and 1 base at J, with 12 bases between. Germline V gene sequence: CDR1 SGHRS, CDR2 YFSETQ. CDR3 length: 16 amino acids. The CDR3 sequence is CASSLPGAGNTGELFF. In DNA form, the CDR3 reads TGCGCCAGCAGCTTACCTGGGGCAGGGAACACCGGGGAGCTGTTTTTT.

CDR3 region: CASSPLRGTGGGYTF. The CDR3 DNA is TGTGCCAGCAGCCCCCTCCGGGGGACGGGTGGTGGCTACACCTTC. This chain uses TRBV7-2 with TRBJ1-2, with a possible D match to TRBD1 (5 bases). CDR1 and CDR2 (germline): SGHTA, FQGNSA. The V gene lost 5 bases and the J gene lost 7 bases, with 20 bases spanning the gap. The CDR3 contains 15 residues.

The chain couples TRBV24-1 to TRBJ2-5; D is possibly TRBD1 (5 bases). Per germline, CDR1 KGHDR and CDR2 SFDVKD. The V gene lost 7 bases and the J gene lost 1 base, with 12 bases spanning the gap. This CDR3 comprises 14 residues. CDR3 sequence reads: CATSSRGFQETQYF. CDR3 DNA: TGTGCCACCAGCTCTAGGGGCTTCCAAGAGACCCAGTACTTC.

The V gene is TRBV6-5, the J gene TRBJ1-2, with 7 positions matching TRBD1. The V and J ends lost 6 bases and 7 bases, in that order; junction bases with no gene match: 5. Germline CDR1 MNHEY, CDR2 SVGAGI. The CDR3 runs 12 residues. This CDR3 is CASSDRVAGYTF. The CDR3 DNA reads TGTGCCAGCAGCGACAGGGTTGCTGGCTACACCTTC.

The V call is TRBV27, the J call TRBJ2-1; 9 bases map to TRBD1. Trimming cost V 4 bases and J 7 bases; bases outside gene matches: 5. Germline assignment: CDR1 MNHEY and CDR2 SMNVEV (reference sequence). This CDR3 is 14 amino acids long. DNA of the CDR3: TGTGCCAGCAGTTCTTACAGGGGGCTTAATGAGCAGTTCTTC. This encodes CASSSYRGLNEQFF.

This clone was counted only a few times. The rearrangement joins TRBV15 to TRBJ1-5; 9 bases are a match to TRBD1. The CDR3 is made up of 15 amino acids. Trimming removed 8 bases from V and 7 bases from J; junction bases left unmatched: 12. CDR1 and CDR2 (germline): LNHNV, YYDKDF (reference sequence). Here the CDR3 reads CATVNWGQGIQPQHF. The CDR3 DNA sequence: TGTGCCACCGTCAACTGGGGACAGGGCATACAGCCCCAGCATTTT.

This chain connects TRBV28 to TRBJ2-5, with 10 bases identical to TRBD1. This CDR3 comprises 15 residues. Germline V gene sequence: CDR1 MDHEN, CDR2 SYDVKM. V was pared by 10 bases and J by 4 bases, with 12 bases of the junction left unmatched. This chain's CDR3 is CAISRTGGKRETQYF. The CDR3 nucleotides read TGTGCCATCTCGAGGACAGGGGGTAAGCGAGAGACCCAGTACTTC.

The rearrangement uses TRBV5-1 and TRBJ2-1; 12 nucleotides line up with TRBD1. The J segment lost 9 bases and the V segment lost 3 bases, leaving 7 bases of the junction unmatched. Germline-derived CDR1 and CDR2 are SGHRS and YFSETQ. This CDR3 comprises 15 residues. The CDR3: CASSSGGTGGGEQFF. As DNA, the CDR3 is TGCGCCAGCAGCTCCGGTGGGACAGGGGGCGGTGAGCAGTTCTTC. Using reference TRBV5-1 and TRBJ2-1 for the parts outside the CDR3, the full variable domain is KAGVTQTPRYLIKTRGQQVTLSCSPISGHRSVSWYQQTPGQGLQFLFEYFSETQRNKGNFPGRFSGRQFSNSRSEMNVSTLELGDSALYLCASSSGGTGGGEQFFGPGTRLTVL.

The CDR3 reads CASSRGDGNTEAFF. Written as DNA, the CDR3 is TGTGCCAGCAGCCGGGGGGACGGGAACACTGAAGCTTTCTTT. V and J are TRBV7-9 and TRBJ1-1; a weak D match, TRBD1 (5 bases). Germline assignment: CDR1 SEHNR and CDR2 FQNEAQ (reference sequence). The CDR3 sequence is 14 residues long. Trimming removed 5 bases at V and 1 base at J, with 11 bases between.

This clone was counted between two and nine times. This rearrangement joins TRBV6-5 to TRBJ1-2, with D tentatively TRBD1 (6 bases). Germline V lookup: CDR1 MNHEY, CDR2 SVGAGI. The length of the CDR3 is 15 residues. With 5 bases removed from V and 5 bases from J, the gap between germline ends came to 18 bases. In DNA, the CDR3 is TGTGCCAGCAGTACTCAGGGGCGAGTAGGGTATGGCTACACCTTC. Its protein is CASSTQGRVGYGYTF.

The V gene is TRBV5-4, the J gene TRBJ1-4; perhaps TRBD1 as D (6 bases). Trimming shortened V by 3 bases and J by 8 bases, and 17 bases separated the two germline ends. Germline lookup yields CDR1 SGHNT and CDR2 YYREEE (reference sequence). This CDR3 has 15 amino acids. The CDR3 DNA reads TGTGCCAGCAGCTCCGGACAGAGGGTCAGGGAAAAACTGTTTTTT. It translates to CASSSGQRVREKLFF.